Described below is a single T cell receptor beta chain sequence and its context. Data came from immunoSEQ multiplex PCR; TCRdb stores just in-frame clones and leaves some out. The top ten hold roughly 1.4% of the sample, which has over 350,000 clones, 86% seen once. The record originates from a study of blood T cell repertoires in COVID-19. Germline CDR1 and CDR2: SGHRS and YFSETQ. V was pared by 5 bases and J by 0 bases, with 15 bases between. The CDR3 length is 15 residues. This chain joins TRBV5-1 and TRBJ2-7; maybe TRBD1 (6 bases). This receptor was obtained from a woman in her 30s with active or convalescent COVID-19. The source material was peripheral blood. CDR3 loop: CASRDSRGRSYEQYF. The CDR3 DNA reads TGCGCCAGCAGGGATTCCAGGGGCCGCTCCTACGAGCAGTACTTC.